This entry concerns a single T cell receptor (beta chain). The CDR3 carries no conserved terminal phenylalanine or tryptophan, so it likely arises from a read error. The limits of the CDR3 on the DNA are not certain, so only TCRdb's listed CDR3 is given. Termini included, the CDR3 measures 14 amino acids. This record belongs to a study of cytomegalovirus exposure and HLA in healthy donors. The PCR had 60 Vbeta and 13 Jbeta primers. The data were produced by immunoSEQ multiplex PCR, yet TCRdb's version contains in-frame clones alone and is incomplete. The sample records approximately 170,000 clones, roughly 77% being singletons.

Sequenced input: PBMCs. This chain connects TRBV21-1 to TRBJ2-7; the listed D gene, TRBD2, was not tested against the DNA. TRBV21-1 is described as a pseudogene. This TCR derives from a woman aged 40 to 50 in good health and CMV-seropositive. The chain's CDR3 is CASSKISGLAGPTL.